This T cell receptor beta chain was sequenced for a study of blood T cell repertoires in COVID-19 (dated by TCRdb to about 2020). For the wider study: Collaborator samples came from the United States, Italy and Spain and covered acute and convalescent phases of COVID-19. The material from the prospective study consisted of cDNA or gDNA derived from T cells, B-cell-depleted T cells, or PBMCs. Deeply sampled blood TCRbeta repertoires from subjects exposed to, actively infected with, or recovered from COVID-19 were included in the dataset. The repertoires were released in a freely available public database meant as a resource for research on the immune response to SARS-CoV-2. Samples came from the ongoing ImmuneRACE study (first 160 participants) plus 1,254 subjects from 6 global collaborators. Nearly every sample came with metadata listing a de-identified subject ID, COVID-19 status, age in years and sex. Where available, HLA class I and class II types were obtained from metadata supplied by the sample provider rather than from assay-based typing.

Whole blood was collected in K2EDTA tubes by collaborating institutions according to the institutions' own protocols. For TCRbeta analysis, collaborators shipped samples as frozen whole blood, isolated PBMCs, or DNA extracted from either of those sample types. TCRbeta CDR3 regions were amplified from genomic DNA by means of the immunoSEQ Assay, a bias-controlled multiplex PCR. As for the authors' bioinformatics: Nucleated cell counts per sample were estimated from amplification of reference gene primers within the assay. To quantify the absolute abundance of each unique TCRbeta CDR3 rearrangement, sequence reads were collapsed and filtered. For each sample, productive Simpson clonality was calculated as the square root of Simpson's diversity index across productive rearrangements. What TCRdb holds here is the immuneACCESS table cut down to in-frame rearrangements. Part of the clones is not present; checked against another copy, under half of the missing clones reflect an unresolved V gene, and the others are unexplained. V, J and clone size derive from that table, while D and trimming were established from the DNA sequence. Here the sample has about 220,000 clones; around 80% occur a single time. The ten biggest clones cover 15% to 20% of the sample.

A word on this clone: Its antigen specificity is not known. No base qualities exist here, and no much larger clone lies one base off it.

In the germline V gene, CDR1 corresponds to SNHLY and CDR2 to FYNNEI. V lost 6 bases and J lost 3 bases; the stretch between them is 14 bases long. Spanning cysteine to phenylalanine, the CDR3 consists of 14 amino acids. Solely the CDR3 DNA is kept, with 42 bases framed from the first base. What the study reported, not specific to this receptor: Clinical and demographic metadata were provided uncurated, with the amount varying by source and participant.

The origin of this receptor is a man aged 30 to 45 with active or convalescent COVID-19. Sequenced material: peripheral blood. Recombination linked TRBV2 to TRBJ1-1; perhaps TRBD1 is the D gene, with 6 bases matching. In nucleotide form, the sequence is TGTGCCAGCAGAGGGCAGGGGCGCGACACTGAAGCTTTCTTT. The resulting protein is CASRGQGRDTEAFF.